This note documents a single T cell receptor beta chain sequence. This sample was included in a study of T cell responses to AZD1222 COVID-19 vaccine. V lost 1 base to trimming and J lost 5 bases, with 8 bases between them. This CDR3 has 14 amino acids. Looked up from germline, CDR1 is LGHNA and CDR2 is YNFKEQ. Here immunoSEQ multiplex PCR was the method, and the copy in TCRdb shows in-frame clones only, minus some. The data hold approximately 100,000 clones, with 90% to 95% observed a single time. This clonotype was sampled from an adult in good health. Sequencing used peripheral blood, obtained on day 0 of AZD1222 vaccination. V usage is TRBV4-2 and J usage is TRBJ1-4, with D possibly being TRBD1 (6 bases). The CDR3 region has the DNA TGTGCCAGCAGCCAAGGGCAGGGGAATGAAAAACTGTTTTTT. It codes for CASSQGQGNEKLFF.